The following is a T cell receptor beta chain sequence with its context. In the authors' workflow: Amplifying reference gene primers gave estimates of nucleated cell counts. Clones were sequenced by immunoSEQ multiplex PCR, and TCRdb holds only the in-frame ones, with some missing. The V and J calls and clone size were taken over from that table, and D and trimming were inferred from the DNA. Of approximately 66,000 clones listed, roughly 91% are singletons. The data stem from a study of blood T cell repertoires in COVID-19. As for the study in general: The United States, Italy and Spain were the sources of the acute and convalescent COVID-19 samples. Sample material is recorded as cDNA or gDNA derived from T cells, B-cell-depleted T cells, or PBMCs.

Looked up from germline, CDR1 is GTSNPN and CDR2 is SVGIG (reference sequence). The J segment lost 5 bases and the V segment lost 3 bases, leaving 3 bases of the junction unmatched. There are 12 residues in the CDR3. The rearrangement links TRBV30 to TRBJ1-2; 7 bases map to TRBD1. The receptor comes from a man aged 60 to 75 with acute or convalescent COVID-19. Source material: peripheral blood. This chain's CDR3 is CAWSETGYGYTF. In DNA form, the CDR3 reads TGTGCCTGGAGCGAGACAGGGTATGGCTACACCTTC.